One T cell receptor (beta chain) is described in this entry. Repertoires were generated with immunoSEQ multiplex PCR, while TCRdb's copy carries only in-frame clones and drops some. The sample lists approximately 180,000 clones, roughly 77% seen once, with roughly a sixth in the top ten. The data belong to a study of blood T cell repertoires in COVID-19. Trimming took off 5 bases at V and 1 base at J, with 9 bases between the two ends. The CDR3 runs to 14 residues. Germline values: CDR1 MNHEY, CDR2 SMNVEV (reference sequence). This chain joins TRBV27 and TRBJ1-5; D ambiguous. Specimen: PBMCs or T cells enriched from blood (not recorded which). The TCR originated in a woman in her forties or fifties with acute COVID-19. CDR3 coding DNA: TGTGCCAGCAGTCCCTTGGGCAGCAATCAGCCCCAGCATTTT. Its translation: CASSPLGSNQPQHF.